This record looks at one T cell receptor beta chain sequence and its context. The antigen remains undetermined. Treatment defined: roughly 10-day PBMC culture with coronavirus spike peptide pools or control peptides (ViraFEST assay). Trimming removed 6 bases from V and 7 bases from J; junction bases left unmatched: 5. Germline assignment: CDR1 ENHRY and CDR2 SYGVKD. This CDR3 contains 15 residues. Cultured CD4+ T cell DNA was sequenced using the Oncomine TCR Beta short-read assay. TCRdb analysed the PCR reads with MiXCR anew, one entry per CDR3 protein. Altogether 5,000 to 6,000 distinct CDR3 sequences are present, 25% being singletons, with the ten largest covering 24%. This sample was included in a study of vaccination and CD4 T cells after COVID-19. At the level of the study: Convalescent cases consisted of six males and four females, of whom two were Hispanic. Every participant was given two doses of BNT162b2 or mRNA-1273 vaccine.

This clonotype originated in a human donor who had recovered from COVID-19. The gene calls are TRBV10-3 and TRBJ2-1; TRBD2 agrees at 14 bases. The source material was CD4+ T cells from blood, cultured in vitro, sampled after SARS-CoV-2 vaccination. CDR3 sequence (DNA): TGTGCCATCAGCGGGACTAGCGGGAGTCTTAATGAGCAGTTCTTC. It encodes CAISGTSGSLNEQFF.